The rows below give T cell receptor beta chains drawn from one sample of a study of T cell repertoires in cytomegalovirus infection. A single record per CDR3 protein comes from TCRdb applying MiXCR to the reads. This table has 100,000 to 150,000 distinct CDR3 sequences, roughly 8.2% appearing once. Sequencing used PBMCs. These TCRs come from a human donor in good health (CMV status not recorded). Some clones in this sample may be carry-over from other donors' samples. The CDR3 runs from the conserved cysteine through the conserved F or W. D genes are given only for firm matches. Clone size is given for some rows only: seen once, a few or many times, or a class if the clone is expanded.

>few|TRBV9|TRBJ2-7|-
TGTGCCAGCAGCGCCGCCGGGACGACTGGAGAGCAGTACTTC
CASSAAGTTGEQYF
>few|TRBV28|TRBJ2-7|-
TGTGCCAGCAGCTCCCCCCCTGGAACCCCGAACTTC
CASSSPPGTPNF
>many|TRBV14|TRBJ1-3|-
TGTGCCAGCAGCCGGTCAGGGAGCCACTCTGGAAACACCATATATTTT
CASSRSGSHSGNTIYF
>-|TRBV7-9|TRBJ1-1|-
TGTGCCAGCAGCTCCAGACCGGTGAACACTGAAGCTTTCTTT
CASSSRPVNTEAFF
>many|TRBV2|TRBJ1-1|-
TGTGCCAGCAGTGCACATCCCATGAACACTGAAGCTTTCTTT
CASSAHPMNTEAFF
>many|TRBV5-6|TRBJ2-1|-
TGTGCCAGCAGCTCTACGGGTGAGGGGTCCTACAATGAGCAGTTCTTC
CASSSTGEGSYNEQFF
>-|TRBV5-1|TRBJ2-7|-
TGCGCCAGCAGCCTTGGTGCGCCTGCCGGGGATGAGCAGTACTTC
CASSLGAPAGDEQYF
>-|TRBV11-1|TRBJ1-1|TRBD1
TGTGCCAGCAGCGGCAGACAGGGGGCGAGAACTGAAGCTTTCTTT
CASSGRQGARTEAFF
>many|TRBV12-3/TRBV12-4|TRBJ2-3|-
TGTGCCAGCAGTCTCCGTACCCCCACAGATACGCAGTATTTT
CASSLRTPTDTQYF
>many|TRBV14|TRBJ2-3|TRBD2
TGTGCCAGCCGACTAGCGGGGGCGACGTTCGATACGCAGTATTTT
CASRLAGATFDTQYF
>many|TRBV6-2/TRBV6-3|TRBJ1-2|-
TGTGCCAGCAGTGGGAACTGGGGCTACACCTTC
CASSGNWGYTF
>-|TRBV13|TRBJ1-1|-
TGTGCCAGCAGCTCCCGTCGTAACACTGAAGCTTTCTTT
CASSSRRNTEAFF
>few|TRBV28|TRBJ1-6|TRBD1
TGTGCCAGCAGTCCGCCGGGACAGGGTTACTCCTATAATTCACCCCTCCACTTT
CASSPPGQGYSYNSPLHF
>few|TRBV2|TRBJ2-1|-
TGTGCCAGCCCGCCGGACTTCTCCAATGAGCAGTTCTTC
CASPPDFSNEQFF
>few|TRBV29-1|TRBJ2-7|-
TGCAGCGTTGCAGGGGCCGAGCAGTACTTC
CSVAGAEQYF
>many|TRBV7-3|TRBJ2-1|TRBD2
TGTGCCAGCAGCACTAGCGGGGGCCTCTCGGCTGAGCAGTTCTTC
CASSTSGGLSAEQFF
>many|TRBV14|TRBJ1-4|-
TGTGCCAGCAGTGAGGGGGCAACTAATGAAAAACTGTTTTTT
CASSEGATNEKLFF
>many|TRBV14|TRBJ2-7|-
TGTGCCAGCAGCCACCTAGCGAGCTACGAGCAGTACTTC
CASSHLASYEQYF
>-|TRBV2|TRBJ1-4|-
TGTGCCAGCAGTGAAAGGGGACCAACTAATGAAAAACTGTTTTTT
CASSERGPTNEKLFF
>-|TRBV6-5|TRBJ1-6|-
TGTGCCAGCAGTTACCCATCCAGGAAAGGGACGAATTCACCCCTCCACTTT
CASSYPSRKGTNSPLHF
>few|TRBV20-1|TRBJ1-4|-
TGCAGTGCTAGAAGGGGTGAGGGGAGTGGTGAAAAACTGTTTTTT
CSARRGEGSGEKLFF
>many|TRBV7-2|TRBJ2-1|TRBD2
TGTGCCAGCAGAGAAAGCGGGGGGGCCGGTTATGAGCAGTTCTTC
CASRESGGAGYEQFF
>-|TRBV6-2/TRBV6-3|TRBJ2-1|TRBD2
TGTGCCAGCAGTTCCCAAGCGGGGTCACAGACGAGGTCCCAGTTCTTC
CASSSQAGSQTRSQFF
>many|TRBV7-8|TRBJ2-1|TRBD2
TGTGCCAGCAGCTTAGGGCGGGGGGGCCCGGATGAGCAGTTCTTC
CASSLGRGGPDEQFF
>many|TRBV7-2|TRBJ2-2|-
TGTGCCAGCAGCCCATACAGGACCTCCGGGGAGCTGTTTTTT
CASSPYRTSGELFF
>many|TRBV7-9|TRBJ2-3|TRBD2
TGTGCCAGCAGCCGCACTGCGGGACTAGCGGGGGTAGATACGCAGTATTTT
CASSRTAGLAGVDTQYF
>-|TRBV5-4|TRBJ2-5|-
TGTGCCAGCAGGTCTGAGCTCCTCCAAGAGAACCAGTACTTC
CASRSELLQENQYF
>many|TRBV19|TRBJ1-1|-
TGTGCCAGTAGTCCTCGGACGGGGCGGGGGCCTGAAGCTTTCTTT
CASSPRTGRGPEAFF
>many|TRBV12-5|TRBJ1-5|-
TGTGCTAGTGGCAAAAGTAGTAGTCAGCCCCAGCATTTT
CASGKSSSQPQHF
>few|TRBV19|TRBJ1-2|-
TGTGCCAGTAGTCATCGGGGCAATGTGGTACCAGTTACGGGCTACACCTTC
CASSHRGNVVPVTGYTF
>-|TRBV19|TRBJ1-1|-
TGTGCCAGTGGGCCTTTGAACACTGAAGCTTTCTTT
CASGPLNTEAFF
>many|TRBV7-2|TRBJ2-7|-
TGTGCCAGCAGCTTCGCGACCTCCGAGTCCTACGAGCAGTACTTC
CASSFATSESYEQYF
>many|TRBV7-2|TRBJ2-3|TRBD2
TGTGCCAGCAGCTTTAGCGGGGCTAGCACAGATACGCAGTATTTT
CASSFSGASTDTQYF
>many|TRBV6-6|TRBJ1-1|-
TGTGCCAGCAGTTACGTGGTTAACACTGAAGCTTTCTTT
CASSYVVNTEAFF
>few|TRBV5-6|TRBJ1-6|-
TGTGCCAGCAGCTTGAACCACTTGGGGAATTCACCCCTCCACTTT
CASSLNHLGNSPLHF
>many|TRBV7-8|TRBJ2-1|TRBD1
TGTGCCAGCAGCTTAGCGGGACAGGGATACAATGAGCAGTTCTTC
CASSLAGQGYNEQFF
>many|TRBV7-2|TRBJ1-6|-
TGTGCCAGCAGCTTAGAGGTCGGTGGAGGGAAGCACTATAATTCACCCCTCCACTTT
CASSLEVGGGKHYNSPLHF
>many|TRBV6-2/TRBV6-3|TRBJ2-7|-
TGTGCCAGCAGTTACGGGCGCTACGAGCAGTACTTC
CASSYGRYEQYF
>many|TRBV20-1|TRBJ2-1|-
TGCAGTGCTAGAGGTGGAGCTGAGCAGTTCTTC
CSARGGAEQFF
>many|TRBV4-1|TRBJ1-2|TRBD1
TGCGCCAGCAGCCCAACCAACAGGGGGCTCAACTATGGCTACACCTTC
CASSPTNRGLNYGYTF
>many|TRBV7-9|TRBJ1-1|-
TGTGCCAGCAGTTCCGAAGGGGAGAGCACTGAAGCTTTCTTT
CASSSEGESTEAFF
>many|TRBV28|TRBJ1-2|TRBD1
TGTGCCAGCAGTTCCCGAGGGGGCGGATACTATGGCTACACCTTC
CASSSRGGGYYGYTF
>many|TRBV6-6|TRBJ2-2|-
TGTGCCAGCTTTAACGGGGAGCTGTTTTTT
CASFNGELFF
>many|TRBV29-1|TRBJ2-1|TRBD2
TGCAGCGTTCGACTAGCGGAAATCTCCTACAATGAGCAGTTCTTC
CSVRLAEISYNEQFF
>many|TRBV6-6|TRBJ1-1|TRBD1
TGTGCCAGCAGTCGCACCCGTCCGACAGGGGTGACTGAAGCTTTCTTT
CASSRTRPTGVTEAFF
>-|TRBV10-3|TRBJ1-5|-
TGTGCCATCAGTGAAGGCAGGGATGGTCAGCCCCAGCATTTT
CAISEGRDGQPQHF
>many|TRBV12-3/TRBV12-4|TRBJ1-1|-
TGTGCCAGCATCGAGCGGGACACTGAAGCTTTCTTT
CASIERDTEAFF
>few|TRBV2|TRBJ2-4|TRBD1
TGTGCCAGCAGTTGGGACAGGGCTCTGGGCAAAAACATTCAGTACTTC
CASSWDRALGKNIQYF
>-|TRBV25-1|TRBJ1-1|-
TGTGCCAGCAACGGCCAGGGGAACACTGAAGCTTTCTTT
CASNGQGNTEAFF
>many|TRBV28|TRBJ2-1|TRBD1
TGTGCCAGCAGTCCGTGGACAGGGGACGGAAACAATGAGCAGTTCTTC
CASSPWTGDGNNEQFF
>-|TRBV20-1|TRBJ1-5|TRBD1
TGCAGTGCCAACAGGGGGCGGGATCAGCCCCAGCATTTT
CSANRGRDQPQHF
>many|TRBV7-2|TRBJ2-1|-
TGTGCCAGCAGCTTAAAAAATGAGCAGTTCTTC
CASSLKNEQFF
>many|TRBV28|TRBJ2-7|TRBD1
TGTGCCAGCAGCCGGCTACAACGAACCGGGACAGGGGTCGACGAGCAGTACTTC
CASSRLQRTGTGVDEQYF
>many|TRBV12-3/TRBV12-4|TRBJ1-3|-
TGTGCCAGCAGAATGGGACACCTCTCTGGAAACACCATATATTTT
CASRMGHLSGNTIYF
>many|TRBV28|TRBJ1-4|-
TGTGCCAGCAGTTTCCTGAGGGTCGGCGGTAATGAAAAACTGTTTTTT
CASSFLRVGGNEKLFF
>few|TRBV25-1|TRBJ1-2|TRBD1
TGTGCCAGCAGTGATTCTTTTGGGACAGACCTTAACTATGGCTACACCTTC
CASSDSFGTDLNYGYTF
>many|TRBV11-2|TRBJ2-1|-
TGTGCCAGCGGAATGGTCGTGTTGTCCAATGAGCAGTTCTTC
CASGMVVLSNEQFF
>many|TRBV28|TRBJ2-1|-
TGTGCCAGCACCGCCTTCAGGGGTGAGGTTTACAATGAGCAGTTCTTC
CASTAFRGEVYNEQFF